The next 29 T cell receptor beta chains were all read from a single sample in a study of T cell responses to AZD1222 COVID-19 vaccine. Some clones are missing from TCRdb's copy, which holds only in-frame ones; the method was immunoSEQ multiplex PCR. The sample contains about 120,000 clones, 75% to 90% of which appear only once. This material consisted of peripheral blood, taken on day 0 of AZD1222 vaccination. Source of these receptors: an adult in good health.

The chain employs TRBV3-1 (or the pseudogene TRBV3-2) and TRBJ1-2, with 10 bases that match TRBD1. Trimming at V came to 2 bases and at J to 4 bases, leaving 7 bases not matched to a gene. The CDR3 covers 16 residues. The V gene's germline CDR1 is LGHDT and CDR2 YNNKEL (reference sequence). Here the CDR3 DNA reads TGTGCCAGCAGCCAACCTAGGACAGGGGGGATCTATGGCTACACCTTC. Protein product: CASSQPRTGGIYGYTF.

Details on this clone: An end of the junction does not agree with germline; a read error may underlie this. The chain's CDR3 is CASSPSGGGTQYF. The CDR3 DNA reads as TGTGCTAGCAGCCCCAGCGGGGGGGGGACCCAGTACTTC. The genes are TRBV7-7 and TRBJ2-5; 10 nucleotides match TRBD2. Germline lookup yields CDR1 SSHAT and CDR2 FNYEAQ (reference sequence). The CDR3 length is 13 residues.

J is TRBJ2-3 and V is TRBV19; 8 nucleotides align to TRBD1. The junction had 8 bases not matched to a gene; V was cut back by 5 bases and J by 4 bases. The CDR3 spans 15 residues. CDR1 LNHDA and CDR2 SQIVND come from the germline V gene (reference sequence). The CDR3 loop is CASSQRQGISDTQYF. The CDR3, as DNA: TGTGCCAGTAGTCAACGACAGGGGATATCAGATACGCAGTATTTT.

This chain links TRBV27 with TRBJ2-7; TRBD1 matches 7 bases. This CDR3 region has 14 residues. The V gene's germline CDR1 is MNHEY and CDR2 SMNVEV (reference sequence). V trimming: 5 bases; J trimming: 0 bases; junction bases outside the gene matches: 4. The CDR3 region is CASSLGQDSYEQYF. CDR3 DNA: TGTGCCAGCAGTCTCGGACAGGACTCCTACGAGCAGTACTTC.

This sequence joins TRBV28 and TRBJ2-7, with TRBD1 matching 10 bases. CDR1 is MDHEN and CDR2 is SYDVKM in the germline V gene. The V gene end was trimmed by 7 bases and the J gene end by 4 bases; junction bases not matched to a gene: 1. This CDR3 is built from 12 residues. The CDR3, as DNA: TGTGCCAGCATGGGACAGGGGTACGAGCAGTACTTC. Amino acids: CASMGQGYEQYF. Together with reference TRBV28 and TRBJ2-7, the CDR3 gives the full variable domain: DVKVTQSSRYLVKRTGEKVFLECVQDMDHENMFWYRQDPGLGLRLIYFSYDVKMKEKGDIPEGYSVSREKKERFSLILESASTNQTSMYLCASMGQGYEQYFGPGTRLTVT.

The rearrangement uses TRBV11-2 and TRBJ2-1, with TRBD1 matching over 9 bases. The CDR3 spans 17 residues. CDR1 and CDR2 from the germline V gene are SGHAT and FQNNGV. The trim removed 8 bases at V and 7 bases at J, leaving 18 bases unmatched. The CDR3 sequence: CASVLTPPGTGRNEQFF. The CDR3 DNA reads as TGTGCCAGCGTCCTCACCCCCCCCGGGACAGGGAGGAATGAGCAGTTCTTC.

The chain carries TRBV18 and TRBJ1-2, with D maybe TRBD1 (5 bases). CDR3 size: 14 residues. Trimming left V 6 bases short and J 0 bases short, with 11 bases between. CDR1 is KGHSH and CDR2 is LQKENI in the germline V gene. The CDR3 DNA follows: TGTGCCAGCTCGCTGGGGGAATCTAACTATGGCTACACCTTC. Translation gives CASSLGESNYGYTF.

Worth noting for this clone: In the same sample, other DNA sequences code for this CDR3. This chain joins TRBV5-6 and TRBJ2-5; D not certain. V was clipped by 1 base and J by 1 base, with 2 bases between them. Germline lookup yields CDR1 SGHDT and CDR2 YYEEEE. The CDR3 is 12 residues long. This chain's CDR3 is CASSLTQETQYF. In DNA form, the CDR3 reads TGTGCCAGCAGCTTGACCCAAGAGACCCAGTACTTC.

As to this clone: A much larger clone sits a single nucleotide away, making a read error possible. The genes are TRBV7-8 and TRBJ2-1, with D possibly being TRBD2 (6 bases). Germline loops: CDR1 SGHVS, CDR2 FQNEAQ. The CDR3 has 16 amino acids. The CDR3 bases are TGTGTCAGCAGCCGTTGGAGGGCTGGATACAACAATGAGCAGTTCTTC. This gives the protein CVSSRWRAGYNNEQFF.

The rearrangement links TRBV6-1 to TRBJ2-5, with 9 bases matching TRBD1. Germline values: CDR1 MNHNS, CDR2 SASEGT. The CDR3 has 14 amino acids. J gave up 5 bases and V 3 bases, and 4 bases lay outside the gene matches. The chain's CDR3 is CASSERDRAETQYF. CDR3 sequence (DNA): TGTGCCAGCAGTGAGCGGGACAGGGCGGAGACCCAGTACTTC.

The chain carries TRBV4-2 and TRBJ1-2, with no clear D. The CDR3 is 15 amino acids. Trimming pared 0 bases from V and 2 bases from J, leaving 10 bases between. Germline CDR1 and CDR2: LGHNA and YNFKEQ. CDR3 residues: CASSQERQLNYGYTF. As DNA, the CDR3 is TGTGCCAGCAGCCAAGAGAGGCAGCTAAACTATGGCTACACCTTC.

The chain is built from TRBV9 and TRBJ2-5, with 8 bases lining up with TRBD1. From germline, CDR1 is SGDLS and CDR2 YYNGEE. The ends lost 4 bases at V and 0 bases at J; junction bases unmatched: 5. The CDR3 has 15 amino acids. The DNA of the CDR3 is TGTGCCAGCAGCCCAAGACAGGGGTACCAAGAGACCCAGTACTTC. Protein product: CASSPRQGYQETQYF.

The genes are TRBV4-1 and TRBJ1-5; tentative D call: TRBD1 (5 bases). Germline V CDR1 and CDR2: MGHRA, YSYEKL. CDR3 length: 16 residues. Trimming shortened V by 0 bases and J by 0 bases, and 9 bases separated the two germline ends. CDR3: CASSQDPGASNQPQHF. CDR3 nucleotide sequence: TGCGCCAGCAGCCAAGACCCCGGGGCTAGCAATCAGCCCCAGCATTTT.

The chain has TRBV2 and TRBJ2-1; D is perhaps TRBD1 (8 bases). CDR3 length: 13 amino acids. CDR1 and CDR2 from the germline V gene are SNHLY and FYNNEI. The germline V and J ends were trimmed by 4 bases and 10 bases, with 14 bases remaining between them. CDR3 DNA sequence: TGTGCCAGCAGTGCTGGACAGGGAGGGGAGCAGTTCTTC. This codes for CASSAGQGGEQFF.

The J gene is TRBJ1-2, the V gene TRBV4-1, with a weak D call TRBD1 (5 bases). The V gene's germline CDR1 is MGHRA and CDR2 YSYEKL. This CDR3 comprises 12 residues. V was shortened by 8 bases and J by 5 bases, with 12 bases between the two germline ends. The CDR3 DNA is TGCGCCAGCTCTGCGGCAGGGTATGGCTACACCTTC. It encodes CASSAAGYGYTF.

The V and J genes are TRBV12-3 or TRBV12-4 and TRBJ1-2, with unresolved D. The CDR3 totals 11 residues. Trimming stripped 5 bases from V and 4 bases from J, with 5 bases between. The chain's CDR3 is CASSRSYGYTF. The CDR3 region has the DNA TGTGCCAGCAGTCGAAGCTATGGCTACACCTTC.

The J gene is TRBJ2-6, the V gene TRBV18, with D tentatively TRBD2 (6 bases). The length of the CDR3 is 16 residues. Trimming shortened V by 5 bases and J by 0 bases, and 11 bases separated the two germline ends. Germline V gene sequence: CDR1 KGHSH, CDR2 LQKENI. The CDR3 here is CASSSDGGSGANVLTF. Here the CDR3 DNA reads TGTGCCAGCTCATCCGACGGGGGCTCTGGGGCCAACGTCCTGACTTTC.

This clone was seen only once. The chain joins TRBV28 to TRBJ2-1; TRBD2 agrees at 8 bases. The CDR3 spans 15 residues. V lost 6 bases and J lost 2; bases outside the gene matches: 6. The V gene's germline CDR1 is MDHEN and CDR2 SYDVKM. CDR3 bases: TGTGCCAGCAGAGCTACTAGCGGAGCCTACAATGAGCAGTTCTTC. Translation gives CASRATSGAYNEQFF. Looking up the rest from reference TRBV28 and TRBJ2-1 gives the full variable domain: DVKVTQSSRYLVKRTGEKVFLECVQDMDHENMFWYRQDPGLGLRLIYFSYDVKMKEKGDIPEGYSVSREKKERFSLILESASTNQTSMYLCASRATSGAYNEQFFGPGTRLTVL.

The rearrangement joins TRBV5-8 to TRBJ1-1, with D possibly being TRBD1 (5 bases). The germline V gene has CDR1 SGHTS and CDR2 YDEGEE. V gave up 0 bases and J gave up 11 bases, with 17 bases separating them. CDR3 size: 14 residues. The CDR3 coding sequence is TGTGCCAGCAGCTTGGCCTCGGGGCTAGGGAACGCTTTCTTT. It encodes CASSLASGLGNAFF.

The rearrangement links TRBV29-1 to TRBJ2-3; D is perhaps TRBD2 (6 bases). The CDR3 is 13 amino acids. V lost 5 bases to trimming and J lost 6 bases, with 15 bases between them. Germline CDR1 is SQVTM and CDR2 is ANQGSEA. The CDR3 bases are TGCAGCGTTTCGATTTCGCGGGGCGATACGCAGTATTTT. This gives the protein CSVSISRGDTQYF.

The rearrangement uses TRBV10-3 and TRBJ2-3; 12 bases agree with TRBD2. The CDR3 length is 15 residues. The germline CDR1 and CDR2 sequences are ENHRY and SYGVKD. Trimming cost V 8 bases and J 5 bases; bases outside gene matches: 8. CDR3 bases: TGTGCCATCCGGACTAGCGGGAACGCGGAAGATACGCAGTATTTT. This encodes CAIRTSGNAEDTQYF.

The rearrangement uses TRBV28 and TRBJ2-7; D is perhaps TRBD2 (6 bases). CDR1 is MDHEN and CDR2 is SYDVKM in the germline V gene. The CDR3 is made up of 16 amino acids. V was cut by 3 bases and J by 0 bases, with 15 bases left in between. This CDR3 reads CASSFGGLRSSYEQYF. The CDR3 bases are TGTGCCAGCAGTTTCGGGGGACTTAGGAGCTCCTACGAGCAGTACTTC. The full variable domain, its missing parts supplied by reference TRBV28 and TRBJ2-7, is DVKVTQSSRYLVKRTGEKVFLECVQDMDHENMFWYRQDPGLGLRLIYFSYDVKMKEKGDIPEGYSVSREKKERFSLILESASTNQTSMYLCASSFGGLRSSYEQYFGPGTRLTVT.

The chain is built from TRBV18 and TRBJ1-2; tentative D call: TRBD1 (6 bases). V lost 3 bases, J lost 0 bases, and 20 bases lay in between. CDR1 and CDR2 from the germline V gene are KGHSH and LQKENI. The CDR3 loop spans 18 amino acids. CDR3 in amino acids: CASSPTGPGAQANYGYTF. The CDR3 DNA reads as TGTGCCAGCTCACCGACAGGCCCCGGAGCTCAAGCTAACTATGGCTACACCTTC.

The genes are TRBV29-1 and TRBJ2-7; 10 bases agree with TRBD2. V trimming: 4 bases; J trimming: 5 bases; junction bases outside the gene matches: 5. CDR3 length: 13 amino acids. From germline, CDR1 is SQVTM and CDR2 ANQGSEA. CDR3 region: CSVGAGGRNEQYF. DNA for the CDR3: TGCAGCGTTGGAGCGGGAGGGCGAAACGAGCAGTACTTC.

The rearrangement joins TRBV1 to TRBJ1-5; the D segment call TRBD1 is taken from the table without a DNA check. TRBV1 is termed a pseudogene. This CDR3 contains 16 residues. The CDR3 DNA follows: TGCACCAGCAGCGGCGTCATGGTTCAGGGCCTGTGGCCCCAGCATTTT. Its translation is CTSSGVMVQGLWPQHF.

This sequence joins TRBV27 and TRBJ1-5, with a possible D match to TRBD1 (5 bases). Trimming took off 7 bases at V and 4 bases at J, with 17 bases between the two ends. CDR1 is MNHEY and CDR2 is SMNVEV in the germline V gene (reference sequence). CDR3 length: 15 residues. The CDR3 reads CASKPLGSGNQPQHF. The CDR3 bases are TGTGCCAGCAAGCCCCTGGGATCAGGGAATCAGCCCCAGCATTTT.

The chain carries TRBV5-1 and TRBJ2-3; the D is unclear. V was trimmed by 2 bases and J by 6 bases, leaving 7 bases between them. The CDR3 sequence is 12 residues long. Germline loops: CDR1 SGHRS, CDR2 YFSETQ. CDR3 in amino acids: CASSFEADTQYF. Here the CDR3 DNA reads TGCGCCAGCAGCTTCGAAGCGGATACGCAGTATTTT.

In this sample, this clone turned up once. The chain uses TRBV12-5 and TRBJ2-1, with D hard to call. The germline V gene encodes CDR1 LGHNT and CDR2 FRNRAP. The CDR3 runs 15 residues. V was clipped by 1 base and J by 0 bases, with 7 bases between them. The CDR3 is CASGLGGLSYNEQFF. CDR3 nucleotide sequence: TGTGCTAGTGGTTTGGGGGGTCTCTCCTACAATGAGCAGTTCTTC.

As regards this clone: This sample also contains other DNA sequences that code for the same CDR3. The rearrangement links TRBV28 to TRBJ1-5, with D possibly TRBD1 on 5 matching bases. V was trimmed by 5 bases and J by 0 bases, leaving 8 bases between them. Germline assignment: CDR1 MDHEN and CDR2 SYDVKM. CDR3 size: 14 residues. The chain's CDR3 is CASSRDPSNQPQHF. CDR3 bases: TGTGCCAGCAGTAGGGACCCTAGCAATCAGCCCCAGCATTTT.